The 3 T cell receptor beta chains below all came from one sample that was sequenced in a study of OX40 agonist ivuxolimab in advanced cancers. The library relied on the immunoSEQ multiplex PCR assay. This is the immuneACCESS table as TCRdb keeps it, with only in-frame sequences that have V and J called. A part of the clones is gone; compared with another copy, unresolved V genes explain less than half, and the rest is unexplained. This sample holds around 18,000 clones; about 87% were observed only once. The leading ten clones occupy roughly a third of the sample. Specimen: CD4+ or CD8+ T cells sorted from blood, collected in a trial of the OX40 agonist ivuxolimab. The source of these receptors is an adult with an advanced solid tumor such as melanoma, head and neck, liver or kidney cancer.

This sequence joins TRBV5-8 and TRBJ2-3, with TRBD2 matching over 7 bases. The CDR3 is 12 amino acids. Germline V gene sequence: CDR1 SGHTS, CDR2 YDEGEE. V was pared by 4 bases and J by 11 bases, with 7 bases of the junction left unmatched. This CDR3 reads CASSHGTSEQYF. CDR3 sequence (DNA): TGTGCCAGCAGCCATGGCACTAGCGAGCAGTATTTT.

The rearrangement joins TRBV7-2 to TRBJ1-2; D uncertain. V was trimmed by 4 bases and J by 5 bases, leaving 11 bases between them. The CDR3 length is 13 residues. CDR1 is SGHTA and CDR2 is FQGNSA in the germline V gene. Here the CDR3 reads CASSSQVLYGYTF. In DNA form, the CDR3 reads TGTGCCAGCAGCTCCCAGGTTTTATATGGCTACACCTTC.

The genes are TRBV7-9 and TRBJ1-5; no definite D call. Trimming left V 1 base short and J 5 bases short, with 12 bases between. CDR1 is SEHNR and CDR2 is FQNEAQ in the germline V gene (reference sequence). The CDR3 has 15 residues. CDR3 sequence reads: CASSLVGNPDQPQHF. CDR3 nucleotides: TGTGCCAGCAGCTTAGTGGGGAATCCGGATCAGCCCCAGCATTTT.